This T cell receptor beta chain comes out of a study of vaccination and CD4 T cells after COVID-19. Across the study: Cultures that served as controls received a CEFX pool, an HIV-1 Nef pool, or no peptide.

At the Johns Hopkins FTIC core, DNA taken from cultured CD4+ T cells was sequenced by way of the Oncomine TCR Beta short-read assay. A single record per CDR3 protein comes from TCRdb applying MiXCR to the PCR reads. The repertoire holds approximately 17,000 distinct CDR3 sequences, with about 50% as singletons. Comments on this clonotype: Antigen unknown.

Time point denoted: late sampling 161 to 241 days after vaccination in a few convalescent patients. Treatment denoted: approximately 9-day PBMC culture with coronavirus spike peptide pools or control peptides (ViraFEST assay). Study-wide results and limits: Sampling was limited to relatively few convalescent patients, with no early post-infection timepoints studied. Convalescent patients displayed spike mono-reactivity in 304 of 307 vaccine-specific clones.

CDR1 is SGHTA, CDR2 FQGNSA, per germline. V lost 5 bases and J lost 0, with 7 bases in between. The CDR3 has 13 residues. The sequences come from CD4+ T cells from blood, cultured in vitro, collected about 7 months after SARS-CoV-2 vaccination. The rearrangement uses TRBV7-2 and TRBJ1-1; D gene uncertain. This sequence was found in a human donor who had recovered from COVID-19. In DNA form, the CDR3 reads TGTGCCAGCAGCCCTAATATGAACACTGAAGCTTTCTTT. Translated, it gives CASSPNMNTEAFF. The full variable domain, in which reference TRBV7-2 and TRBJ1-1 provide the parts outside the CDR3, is GAGVSQSPSNKVTEKGKDVELRCDPISGHTALYWYRQSLGQGLEFLIYFQGNSAPDKSGLPSDRFSAERTGGSVSTLTIQRTQQEDSAVYLCASSPNMNTEAFFGQGTRLTVV.